One sample yielded the 23 T cell receptor beta chains listed below, sequenced in a study of OX40 agonist ivuxolimab in advanced cancers. Generated by immunoSEQ multiplex PCR, the TCRdb table keeps only in-frame clones and is missing some. The table lists about 99,000 clones, roughly nine tenths of them singletons. The sequences come from CD4+ or CD8+ T cells sorted from blood, collected in a trial of the OX40 agonist ivuxolimab. These receptors all come from an adult with an advanced solid tumor such as melanoma, head and neck, liver or kidney cancer.

Comments on this clone: Additional DNA sequences in this sample encode the identical CDR3. V gene TRBV18 combines with J gene TRBJ2-7, with 8 bases matching TRBD1. Germline V gives CDR1 KGHSH, CDR2 LQKENI. This CDR3 region has 13 residues. V was pared by 3 bases and J by 5 bases, with 3 bases of the junction left unmatched. The CDR3 DNA reads TGTGCCAGCTCACCCGGGACAGGCGACGAGCAGTACTTC. As protein: CASSPGTGDEQYF.

The chain has TRBV25-1 and TRBJ2-1; TRBD2 matches at 7 bases. Per the germline V gene, CDR1 is MGHDK and CDR2 is SYGVNS. The CDR3 loop spans 14 amino acids. V shed 4 bases and J 9 bases; nucleotides not matched to a gene: 9. The CDR3 DNA reads as TGTGCCAGCAGTGGAGGGAGGGCCCGTAGTGAGCAGTTCTTC. Its translation is CASSGGRARSEQFF.

This rearrangement joins TRBV6-6 to TRBJ1-2, with 10 nucleotides matching TRBD1. V lost 6 bases, J lost 4 bases, and 8 bases stayed unmatched. Germline V gene lookup returns CDR1 MNHNY and CDR2 SVGAGI (reference sequence). CDR3 length: 15 amino acids. In nucleotides, the CDR3 is TGTGCCAGCAGACGCCCGGACAGGGGGGGCTATGGCTACACCTTC. Translating gives CASRRPDRGGYGYTF.

The V and J genes are TRBV30 and TRBJ1-1, with a tentative D call TRBD1 (6 bases). Trimming removed 1 base from V and 1 base from J, with 7 bases in between. CDR1 and CDR2 (germline): GTSNPN, SVGIG (reference sequence). The CDR3 runs 13 residues. CDR3 protein: CAWSEQGNTEAFF. In nucleotides, the CDR3 is TGTGCCTGGAGTGAACAGGGGAACACTGAAGCTTTCTTT.

J is TRBJ1-4 and V is TRBV28; no definite D call. V lost 4 bases and J 3 bases, leaving 9 bases between the germline ends. Per the germline V gene, CDR1 is MDHEN and CDR2 is SYDVKM. The CDR3 length is 14 residues. In nucleotides, the CDR3 is TGTGCCAGCAGTTACCAAGCCTCTAATGAAAAACTGTTTTTT. Its protein is CASSYQASNEKLFF.

CDR3 in amino acids: CASTKTVPGVNEQYF. CDR3 sequence (DNA): TGTGCCAGCACCAAGACGGTACCGGGGGTCAACGAGCAGTACTTC. This rearrangement joins TRBV6-5 to TRBJ2-7, with D perhaps matching TRBD2 (6 bases). Trimming stripped 7 bases from V and 5 bases from J, with 21 bases between. Germline V lookup: CDR1 MNHEY, CDR2 SVGAGI. The CDR3 is made up of 15 amino acids.

The chain links TRBV15 to TRBJ2-3; D is ambiguous. Trimming shortened V by 1 base and J by 1 base, and 6 bases separated the two germline ends. CDR3 length: 14 amino acids. Per germline, CDR1 LNHNV and CDR2 YYDKDF (reference sequence). The CDR3 DNA follows: TGTGCCACCAGCAGAGGAACTCGCACAGATACGCAGTATTTT. It encodes CATSRGTRTDTQYF.

V usage is TRBV7-2 and J usage is TRBJ2-3; 9 positions agree with TRBD1. The CDR3 is 14 residues long. Per the germline V gene, CDR1 is SGHTA and CDR2 is FQGNSA. V was clipped by 6 bases and J by 5 bases; unmatched bases: 6. The CDR3 sequence is CASRQPGQGDTQYF. For the CDR3, the DNA is TGTGCCAGCAGGCAACCGGGACAGGGAGATACGCAGTATTTT.

The chain carries TRBV12-5 and TRBJ1-2; no reliable D call. Germline CDR1 is LGHNT and CDR2 is FRNRAP. The CDR3 contains 13 residues. The V and J ends lost 1 base and 4 bases respectively, with 7 bases between them. The CDR3 DNA follows: TGTGCTAGTGGTTTGGGTGGGCTCTATGGCTACACCTTC. Its protein product is CASGLGGLYGYTF.

The chain is built from TRBV7-3 and TRBJ2-7; 11 bases fit TRBD2. After removal of 4 bases from V and 4 bases from J, the junction contained 12 bases not matched to a gene. This CDR3 has 17 amino acids. Germline V gene sequence: CDR1 SGHTA, CDR2 FQGTGA. CDR3: CASSSRTSGQRGYEQYF. The CDR3 DNA reads TGTGCCAGCAGCTCGCGGACTAGCGGGCAAAGGGGGTACGAGCAGTACTTC.

In its sample, this clone was seen a few times. V and J are TRBV27 and TRBJ2-7; 7 bases map to TRBD1. Losses at the gene ends were 2 bases for V and 8 bases for J; bases not matched to a gene: 12. The CDR3 sequence is 15 residues long. Germline loops: CDR1 MNHEY, CDR2 SMNVEV (reference sequence). The CDR3 sequence is CASSLGVGDRTQQYF. CDR3 DNA: TGTGCCAGCAGTTTAGGGGTAGGGGACAGAACTCAGCAGTACTTC.

The V and J genes are TRBV2 and TRBJ2-5; the D gene could be TRBD1 or TRBD2 (6 bases each). Trimming stripped 5 bases from V and 2 bases from J, with 12 bases between. CDR3 length equals 14 residues. The germline CDR1 and CDR2 sequences are SNHLY and FYNNEI. The CDR3 reads CASSLGGGQETQYF. CDR3 bases: TGTGCCAGCAGTCTGGGGGGCGGGCAAGAGACCCAGTACTTC. The full variable domain, rest sourced from reference TRBV2 and TRBJ2-5, is EPEVTQTPSHQVTQMGQEVILRCVPISNHLYFYWYRQILGQKVEFLVSFYNNEISEKSEIFDDQFSVERPDGSNFTLKIRSTKLEDSAMYFCASSLGGGQETQYFGPGTRLLVL.

The V gene is TRBV6-5, the J gene TRBJ1-3; possibly TRBD1 for D (5 bases). V shed 6 bases and J shed 0 bases, with 12 bases lying between them. The CDR3 is 15 residues long. Germline assignment: CDR1 MNHEY and CDR2 SVGAGI. CDR3 in amino acids: CASRRDANSGNTIYF. CDR3 DNA: TGTGCCAGCAGGAGGGACGCCAACTCTGGAAACACCATATATTTT.

This chain joins TRBV28 and TRBJ2-7; D is ambiguous. CDR1 is MDHEN and CDR2 is SYDVKM in the germline V gene. Trimming took off 7 bases at V and 3 bases at J, with 16 bases between the two ends. This CDR3 region has 14 residues. The CDR3 loop is CASNPTTEVYEQYF. CDR3 DNA sequence: TGTGCCAGCAACCCCACAACAGAGGTCTACGAGCAGTACTTC.

Notes on this clone: A read error may produce the germline difference seen at one junction end. This CDR3 is CASSYSQGANEQYF. In DNA form, the CDR3 reads TGTGCCAGCAGCTACTCCCAGGGGGCGAACGAGCAGTACTTC. This chain links TRBV6-6 with TRBJ2-7, with 8 bases identical to TRBD1. The CDR3 length is 14 residues. Germline V CDR1 and CDR2: MNHNY, SVGAGI (reference sequence).

In its sample, this clone was seen a few times. J is TRBJ2-5 and V is TRBV9; 7 nucleotides agree with TRBD2. This CDR3 comprises 16 residues. Germline loops: CDR1 SGDLS, CDR2 YYNGEE. The ends lost 0 bases at V and 4 bases at J; junction bases unmatched: 9. The chain's CDR3 is CASSVAPREGLETQYF. CDR3 in DNA: TGTGCCAGCAGCGTAGCCCCGAGGGAGGGACTAGAGACCCAGTACTTC.

This chain joins TRBV28 and TRBJ1-4; weak D call: TRBD1 (5 bases). V dropped 5 bases and J dropped 7 bases, with 14 bases sitting between them. The CDR3 covers 14 residues. Germline values: CDR1 MDHEN, CDR2 SYDVKM. Here the CDR3 reads CASSPRGRSEKLFF. CDR3 DNA: TGTGCCAGCAGTCCCCGGGGCAGAAGTGAAAAACTGTTTTTT.

The rearrangement uses TRBV18 and TRBJ2-7; D possibly matches TRBD1 or TRBD2 (5 bases each). Trimming removed 4 bases from V and 2 bases from J, with 15 bases in between. CDR3 length: 15 amino acids. The germline CDR1 and CDR2 sequences are KGHSH and LQKENI. The CDR3 loop is CASSRGVLGPYEQYF. CDR3 nucleotides: TGTGCCAGCTCACGAGGGGTCCTCGGGCCCTACGAGCAGTACTTC.

The chain carries TRBV6-6 and TRBJ1-1; D is unresolved. Germline CDR1 reads MNHNY; CDR2 reads SVGAGI (reference sequence). This CDR3 comprises 13 residues. The V end lost 1 base, the J end lost 1 base, and 4 bases lay between the germline ends. The DNA for the CDR3 is TGTGCCAGCAGTTACTTGGAGAACACTGAAGCTTTCTTT. Amino acid sequence: CASSYLENTEAFF.

The chain uses TRBV15 and TRBJ2-5; TRBD1 aligns across 7 bases. The CDR3 sequence is 14 residues long. Losses at the gene ends were 0 bases for V and 5 bases for J; bases not matched to a gene: 3. The germline gives CDR1 LNHNV, CDR2 YYDKDF (reference sequence). The CDR3 DNA is TGTGCCACCAGCAGAGATGACAGGGCGGAGACCCAGTACTTC. This gives the protein CATSRDDRAETQYF.

In this sample, this clone turned up once. The chain combines TRBV7-9 with TRBJ2-7, with 9 positions matching TRBD2. The CDR3 has 15 residues. The V and J ends lost 1 base and 6 bases, in that order; junction bases with no gene match: 7. Germline assignment: CDR1 SEHNR and CDR2 FQNEAQ (reference sequence). CDR3 DNA: TGTGCCAGCAGCTTAGAACCGGGACTAGCACGCGAGCAGTACTTC. This encodes CASSLEPGLAREQYF.

The chain combines TRBV7-2 with TRBJ2-3; 11 nucleotides line up with TRBD2. The CDR3 is 14 amino acids. Germline-derived CDR1 and CDR2 are SGHTA and FQGNSA. Losses at the gene ends were 6 bases for V and 4 bases for J; bases not matched to a gene: 3. CDR3 nucleotide sequence: TGTGCCAGCAGTAGCGGGAGGGCCCCAGATACGCAGTATTTT. It codes for CASSSGRAPDTQYF.

This clone was recorded once. V and J are TRBV7-3 and TRBJ2-7, with a tentative D call TRBD2 (5 bases). The CDR3 has 13 residues. Between the trimmed V and J ends, which lost 1 base and 3 bases, there was a span of 7 bases. Germline values: CDR1 SGHTA, CDR2 FQGTGA. This CDR3 reads CASSLIGGYEQYF. The CDR3, as DNA: TGTGCCAGCAGCTTAATAGGAGGCTACGAGCAGTACTTC.